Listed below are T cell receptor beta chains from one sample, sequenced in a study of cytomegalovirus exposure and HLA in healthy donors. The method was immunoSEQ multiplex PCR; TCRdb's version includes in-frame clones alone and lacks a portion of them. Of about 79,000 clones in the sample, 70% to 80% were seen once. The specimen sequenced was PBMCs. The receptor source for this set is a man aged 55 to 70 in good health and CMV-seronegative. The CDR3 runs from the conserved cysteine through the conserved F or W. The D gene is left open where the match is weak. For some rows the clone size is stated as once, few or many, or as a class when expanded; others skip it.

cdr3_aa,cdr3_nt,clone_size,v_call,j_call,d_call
CASSPQHLTGELFF,TGTGCCAGCAGCCCCCAACACCTCACCGGGGAGCTGTTTTTT,-,TRBV5-4,TRBJ2-2,-
CASSESGGGGYGYTF,TGCGCCAGCAGTGAGTCGGGGGGAGGGGGCTATGGCTACACCTTC,-,TRBV10-1,TRBJ1-2,-
CASSISAGQPQHF,TGTGCCAGTAGTATTTCGGCAGGCCAGCCCCAGCATTTT,once,TRBV19,TRBJ1-5,-
CASSQAWGIADSSYEQYF,TGCGCCAGCAGCCAAGCATGGGGAATAGCGGATAGCTCCTACGAGCAGTACTTC,-,TRBV4-3,TRBJ2-7,-
CASSEDRVGQPQHF,TGTGCCAGCAGCGAGGACAGGGTCGGTCAGCCCCAGCATTTT,-,TRBV7-8,TRBJ1-5,TRBD1
CASSSPPGQRYTKAFF,TGTGCCAGCAGTTCACCCCCGGGACAGAGATATACGAAAGCTTTCTTT,-,TRBV6-5,TRBJ1-1,TRBD1
CASSSRPEVDYGYTF,TGCGCCAGCAGTTCTCGACCGGAGGTAGACTATGGCTACACCTTC,-,TRBV5-1,TRBJ1-2,-
CASSEGLAGGPLNTGELFF,TGTGCCAGCAGTGAAGGCCTAGCGGGGGGGCCCTTAAACACCGGGGAGCTGTTTTTT,few,TRBV6-1,TRBJ2-2,TRBD2
CASSLVVRGGYNEQFF,TGTGCCAGCAGCTTAGTTGTCCGGGGTGGGTACAATGAGCAGTTCTTC,-,TRBV7-8,TRBJ2-1,-
CASSQDSPTTSYEQYF,TGCGCCAGCAGCCAAGATAGTCCTACCACCTCCTACGAGCAGTACTTC,-,TRBV4-1,TRBJ2-7,-
CAITREGTDTQYF,TGTGCCATCACGCGGGAAGGCACAGATACGCAGTATTTT,-,TRBV10-3,TRBJ2-3,-
CASSSTGGSNQPQHF,TGTGCCAGCAGCTCAACGGGAGGATCCAATCAGCCCCAGCATTTT,-,TRBV9,TRBJ1-5,-
CASSEQGAGTGELFF,TGTGCCAGCAGCGAACAGGGGGCGGGTACCGGGGAGCTGTTTTTT,-,TRBV9,TRBJ2-2,TRBD1
CASSPRDREVEQYF,TGTGCCAGTTCTCCACGGGACAGGGAGGTCGAGCAGTACTTC,once,TRBV19,TRBJ2-7,TRBD1
CASSLDTGSTEAFF,TGCGCCAGCAGCTTGGACACAGGGAGCACTGAAGCTTTCTTT,-,TRBV5-1,TRBJ1-1,-
CASSLGLAGGIYEQYF,TGTGCCAGCAGCTTGGGCCTAGCGGGAGGGATCTACGAGCAGTACTTC,-,TRBV7-6,TRBJ2-7,TRBD2
CASSQGAYTAEPFF,TGCGCCAGCAGCCAAGGGGCTTATACGGCTGAACCTTTCTTT,few,TRBV4-1,TRBJ1-1,-
CASSLEGASNTGELFF,TGCGCCAGCAGCTTGGAGGGGGCCTCGAACACCGGGGAGCTGTTTTTT,-,TRBV5-1,TRBJ2-2,TRBD1
CASTVSRNTEAFF,TGTGCCAGCACAGTCTCAAGGAACACTGAAGCTTTCTTT,-,TRBV28,TRBJ1-1,-
CASSPSGGARETQYF,TGTGCCAGCAGCCCTAGCGGGGGGGCTCGGGAGACCCAGTACTTC,-,TRBV9,TRBJ2-5,TRBD2
CASSHPTGSSGNTIYF,TGCGCCAGCAGCCACCCCACAGGGAGCTCTGGAAACACCATATATTTT,-,TRBV4-1,TRBJ1-3,-
CAIMRAGGPQDTQYF,TGTGCCATCATGAGAGCGGGAGGGCCCCAAGATACGCAGTATTTT,-,TRBV10-3,TRBJ2-3,TRBD2
CASSLDRGGEKLFF,TGTGCCAGCAGCTTAGACAGGGGTGGTGAAAAACTGTTTTTT,-,TRBV7-2,TRBJ1-4,TRBD1
CASSFLAGRDGYTF,TGCGCCAGCAGCTTTTTAGCGGGCAGGGATGGCTACACCTTC,once,TRBV5-1,TRBJ1-2,-
CASSWDRPQHF,TGTGCCAGCAGTTGGGACAGGCCCCAGCATTTT,-,TRBV28,TRBJ1-5,TRBD1
CSVGDSSGQPQHF,TGCAGCGTTGGAGACAGTAGCGGGCAGCCCCAGCATTTT,-,TRBV29-1,TRBJ1-5,-
CASSPSDRGGEQYF,TGCGCCAGCAGTCCCTCGGACAGGGGGGGCGAGCAGTACTTC,few,TRBV23-1,TRBJ2-7,TRBD1
CASKGLAGVRRQYF,TGTGCCAGCAAGGGACTAGCGGGAGTCCGGAGGCAGTATTTT,few,TRBV2,TRBJ2-3,TRBD2
CASSPTPQGSTDTQYF,TGTGCCAGCAGCCCCACCCCCCAGGGGAGCACAGATACGCAGTATTTT,-,TRBV9,TRBJ2-3,-
CASSSVGDEQYF,TGTGCCAGCAGTTCAGTAGGGGACGAGCAGTACTTC,-,TRBV28,TRBJ2-7,-
CASSLAGRVQETQYF,TGTGCCAGCAGTTTGGCCGGCCGGGTCCAAGAGACCCAGTACTTC,-,TRBV28,TRBJ2-5,-
CASSGWAGGGPLNSPLHF,TGTGCCAGCAGTGGTTGGGCAGGGGGCGGACCCTTAAATTCACCCCTCCACTTT,-,TRBV6-1,TRBJ1-6,TRBD1
CASSDGGLDYGYTF,TGTGCCAGCAGTGACGGAGGGTTGGATTATGGCTACACCTTC,-,TRBV2,TRBJ1-2,-
CASSLWTGNNSPLHF,TGTGCCAGCAGCTTATGGACAGGGAACAATTCACCCCTCCACTTT,-,TRBV5-8,TRBJ1-6,TRBD1
CASSPTESYEQYF,TGTGCCAGCAGCCCGACAGAATCCTACGAGCAGTACTTC,few,TRBV6-6,TRBJ2-7,-
CASRGGEGRGSTDTQYF,TGTGCCAGCAGGGGGGGGGAGGGGAGGGGGAGCACAGATACGCAGTATTTT,few,TRBV7-2,TRBJ2-3,-
CASNEGPNTGELFF,TGTGCCAGCAATGAGGGCCCGAACACCGGGGAGCTGTTTTTT,-,TRBV6-1,TRBJ2-2,-
CASSPRDRETQYF,TGTGCCAGCAGCCCCCGGGACAGAGAGACCCAGTACTTC,-,TRBV7-2,TRBJ2-5,TRBD1
CASSLAPSGDEQYF,TGCGCCAGCAGCCTGGCCCCCTCGGGGGACGAGCAGTACTTC,-,TRBV5-1,TRBJ2-7,-
CATQHHSPGGEKLFF,TGTGCCACCCAACATCACAGCCCGGGAGGCGAAAAACTGTTTTTT,-,TRBV19,TRBJ1-4,-
CASSARDREWGGGGYEQYF,TGTGCCAGCAGCGCACGGGACAGGGAATGGGGCGGGGGTGGTTACGAGCAGTACTTC,-,TRBV11-2,TRBJ2-7,TRBD1
CASSSRTGGPNEQFF,TGTGCCAGCAGTTCAAGGACGGGGGGGCCGAATGAGCAGTTCTTC,-,TRBV28,TRBJ2-1,TRBD2
CASTGGLNTDTQYF,TGCGCCAGCACCGGGGGGCTGAACACAGATACGCAGTATTTT,-,TRBV5-1,TRBJ2-3,-
CASSVLFSGGNEQFF,TGCGCCAGCAGTGTACTATTTAGCGGGGGGAATGAGCAGTTCTTC,-,TRBV10-1,TRBJ2-1,TRBD2
CASSSLSFGNQPQHF,TGTGCCAGCTCATCACTATCTTTCGGCAATCAGCCCCAGCATTTT,-,TRBV18,TRBJ1-5,-
CASSPGLAGYNEQFF,TGTGCCAGCAGTCCGGGACTAGCGGGGTACAATGAGCAGTTCTTC,-,TRBV7-2,TRBJ2-1,TRBD2
CATRVGAQNTEAFF,TGTGCCACTAGAGTAGGGGCTCAAAACACTGAAGCTTTCTTT,-,TRBV19,TRBJ1-1,-
CSVGFWGTQPQAFF,TGCAGCGTTGGGTTCTGGGGGACACAACCACAAGCTTTCTTT,few,TRBV29-1,TRBJ1-1,-
CASSLGGVGHEKLFF,TGCGCCAGCAGCTTGGGCGGGGTCGGCCATGAAAAACTGTTTTTT,few,TRBV5-1,TRBJ1-4,-
CASSDSTGGAFEAFF,TGTGCCAGCAGTGACTCAACAGGGGGCGCGTTTGAAGCTTTCTTT,-,TRBV6-4,TRBJ1-1,TRBD1
CASRTDGSSYEQYF,TGCGCCAGCAGGACGGACGGGAGCTCCTACGAGCAGTACTTC,-,TRBV4-1,TRBJ2-7,-
CASKEYQGGGNTEAFF,TGTGCCAGCAAGGAGTACCAGGGAGGGGGGAACACTGAAGCTTTCTTT,-,TRBV6-4,TRBJ1-1,-
CASSYAGTGGETQYF,TGTGCCAGCAGTTACGCCGGGACAGGGGGAGAGACCCAGTACTTC,-,TRBV6-6,TRBJ2-5,TRBD1
CASSLLSLENQPQHF,TGTGCCAGCAGCTTATTATCGTTGGAGAATCAGCCCCAGCATTTT,-,TRBV7-8,TRBJ1-5,-
CASSSGTGVWETQYF,TGTGCCAGCAGCTCCGGGACAGGGGTATGGGAGACCCAGTACTTC,-,TRBV5-8,TRBJ2-5,TRBD1
CASSSASGGGPETQYF,TGTGCCAGCAGCTCGGCTAGCGGGGGCGGACCAGAGACCCAGTACTTC,-,TRBV5-4,TRBJ2-5,TRBD2
CASSEGGGGIAGELFF,TGTGCCAGCAGTGAAGGTGGGGGGGGGATCGCCGGGGAGCTGTTTTTT,-,TRBV6-1,TRBJ2-2,TRBD2
CASSFWDRGRIGYTF,TGCGCCAGCAGCTTCTGGGACAGGGGGCGAATTGGCTACACCTTC,-,TRBV5-1,TRBJ1-2,TRBD1
CASSLDRGGNTEAFF,TGTGCCAGCAGCCTTGACAGGGGGGGGAACACTGAAGCTTTCTTT,-,TRBV7-2,TRBJ1-1,TRBD1